Listed below are T cell receptor beta chains from one sample, sequenced in a study of blood T cell repertoires in COVID-19. The assay was immunoSEQ multiplex PCR, and TCRdb's table has in-frame clones only and misses some. The repertoire consists of about 240,000 clones, with 82% occurring once and the leading ten covering 3.4%. Sample: peripheral blood. The source is a woman under 30 with acute or convalescent COVID-19. The CDR3 runs from the conserved cysteine through the conserved F or W. Each record gives: J gene, D gene, V gene, clone size, CDR3 DNA, CDR3 protein. A D gene is named only where the DNA matches it firmly. The size field is filled for only some rows; it gives once, few, many or a size class.

TRBJ2-6,NA,TRBV5-5,NA,TGTGCCAGCAGGGACAGCTCTGGGGCCAACGTCCTGACTTTC,CASRDSSGANVLTF
TRBJ2-7,NA,TRBV29-1,NA,TGCAGCGCACAGGGTCCCAACTCCTACGAGCAGTACTTC,CSAQGPNSYEQYF
TRBJ1-6,TRBD1,TRBV30,NA,TGTGCCTGGAGTAAACAGGGGGGCCTCGGGAATTCACCCCTCCACTTT,CAWSKQGGLGNSPLHF
TRBJ1-2,NA,TRBV6-5,once,TGTGCCAGCAGTTACTCGCTGGTACGGGGCTACACCTTC,CASSYSLVRGYTF
TRBJ1-4,NA,TRBV7-8,NA,TGTGCCAGCAGCTTGCCAGTCGTCGGGGTAGAATCGGAAAAACTGTTTTTT,CASSLPVVGVESEKLFF
TRBJ1-4,NA,TRBV18,NA,TGTGCCAGCTCACCACTTAGACAGTCTGGGGAAAAACTGTTTTTT,CASSPLRQSGEKLFF
TRBJ2-1,TRBD2,TRBV2,NA,TGTGCCAGCGATGTTGAGAGCGGGAGGCCGGTTGAGCAGTTCTTC,CASDVESGRPVEQFF
TRBJ2-5,TRBD2,TRBV7-2,NA,TGTGCCAGCAGCTTGGCCCCCGGGACTAGCGCTGAGACCCAGTACTTC,CASSLAPGTSAETQYF
TRBJ1-1,TRBD1,TRBV19,NA,TGTGCCAGTAGTACGACGGGACAGGGGGGTCGAACTGAAGCTTTCTTT,CASSTTGQGGRTEAFF
TRBJ2-1,TRBD2,TRBV3-1/TRBV3-2,NA,TGTGCCAGCCCGGGGCGAACGGGAACCACCGGGACTAGCGGACGAAATGAGCAGTTCTTC,CASPGRTGTTGTSGRNEQFF
TRBJ2-5,TRBD2,TRBV7-6,NA,TGTGCCAGCAGCCTCCTAGCGGGAGAGCCCGGGACCCAGTACTTC,CASSLLAGEPGTQYF
TRBJ1-2,TRBD1,TRBV9,NA,TGTGCCAGCAGCGAGGGACAGGGCTATGGCTACACCTTC,CASSEGQGYGYTF
TRBJ2-2,TRBD2,TRBV30,NA,TGTGCCTGGACAGCCGGGACTAGCGGGTCCGGGGAGCTGTTTTTT,CAWTAGTSGSGELFF
TRBJ2-7,TRBD2,TRBV4-3,NA,TGCGCCAGCAGGCAAAGCATGGGGGGGTCCTACGAGCAGTACTTC,CASRQSMGGSYEQYF
TRBJ2-3,TRBD1,TRBV5-1,NA,TGCGCCAGCAGGACAGGGGAAGGCACAGATACGCAGTATTTT,CASRTGEGTDTQYF
TRBJ1-1,NA,TRBV19,NA,TGTGCCAGTATGGGCAGGGGTAGGGATCCGACTGAAGCTTTCTTT,CASMGRGRDPTEAFF
TRBJ2-7,TRBD1,TRBV29-1,NA,TGCAGCGTTGGTGGACAGGGAGTAAAATACGAGCAGTACTTC,CSVGGQGVKYEQYF
TRBJ2-1,NA,TRBV4-3,NA,TGCGCCAGCAGCCAAAGCACTAGTAGTCGTTTCTATGAGCAGTTCTTC,CASSQSTSSRFYEQFF
TRBJ1-2,NA,TRBV6-1,NA,TGTGCCAGCAGTGAAGGGGGCCCACCGGGCTACACCTTC,CASSEGGPPGYTF
TRBJ1-2,NA,TRBV3-1/TRBV3-2,once,TGTGCCAGCAGCCAAGACAGAGGCTCTAACTATGGCTACACCTTC,CASSQDRGSNYGYTF
TRBJ2-1,TRBD2,TRBV4-3,NA,TGCGCCAGCAGCCAACGCCCCCTTCTAGCGGACTCCTACAATGAGCAGTTCTTC,CASSQRPLLADSYNEQFF
TRBJ1-2,TRBD1,TRBV27,NA,TGTGCCAGCAGCAGTTTCCAGGGGGCGCTTATCTATGGCTACACCTTC,CASSSFQGALIYGYTF
TRBJ2-3,NA,TRBV18,NA,TGTGCCAGCTCAGGCGGGGACACAGATACGCAGTATTTT,CASSGGDTDTQYF
TRBJ1-6,NA,TRBV28,NA,TGTGCCAGCAGTTTAGAACAGGGACCTAATTCACCCCTCCACTTT,CASSLEQGPNSPLHF
TRBJ2-1,TRBD2,TRBV14,once,TGTGCCAGCAGCCAAGATTGGCTAGCGGGAGTTGGTAGTGAGCAGTTCTTC,CASSQDWLAGVGSEQFF
TRBJ1-1,NA,TRBV7-9,NA,TGTGCCAGCAGCTTAGCTGGAGGGAACACTGAAGCTTTCTTT,CASSLAGGNTEAFF
TRBJ2-5,NA,TRBV7-9,once,TGTGCCAGCAGCCCTAGCGGCAGGGGTGAGACCCAGTACTTC,CASSPSGRGETQYF
TRBJ1-3,NA,TRBV3-1/TRBV3-2,NA,TGTGCCAGCAGCCGGGACACGCACTCTGGAAACACCATATATTTT,CASSRDTHSGNTIYF
TRBJ2-1,TRBD2,TRBV7-3,NA,TGTGCCAGCAGCTCCGGGAGGGCCTCCTACAATGAGCAGTTCTTC,CASSSGRASYNEQFF
TRBJ1-5,TRBD1,TRBV28,NA,TGTGCCAGCAGTCCCCGACAGGGTAGGGGCAATCAGCCCCAGCATTTT,CASSPRQGRGNQPQHF
TRBJ1-4,NA,TRBV6-5,NA,TGTGCCAGCAGTTACTTCCAGGGGAATGTACTAGAAAAACTGTTTTTT,CASSYFQGNVLEKLFF
TRBJ1-5,NA,TRBV28,NA,TGTGCCAGCAGTTTACCGAGGGGGTACAATCAGCCCCAGCATTTT,CASSLPRGYNQPQHF
TRBJ2-1,TRBD1,TRBV14,NA,TGTGCCAGCAGTCCCGGGGGATTCGGACAGGGGACGAAGGAGCAGTTCTTC,CASSPGGFGQGTKEQFF
TRBJ2-2,NA,TRBV4-3,NA,TGCGCCAGCAGCCAAGATGTACCCATTTCGGGGTTGGGCACCGGGGAGCTGTTTTTT,CASSQDVPISGLGTGELFF
TRBJ1-3,NA,TRBV27,NA,TGTGCCAGCAGCCCATGGGGGGGGGAAGGTGGAAACACCATATATTTT,CASSPWGGEGGNTIYF
TRBJ2-2,NA,TRBV6-6,NA,TGTGCCAGCAGTTACCTCGCGCAGGGAGGCACCGGGGAGCTGTTTTTT,CASSYLAQGGTGELFF
TRBJ2-1,TRBD2,TRBV19,NA,TGTGCCAGTAGTACCGAGGGACTAGCGGGGAAACATTACAATGAGCAGTTCTTC,CASSTEGLAGKHYNEQFF
TRBJ1-1,TRBD1,TRBV28,NA,TGTGCCAGCAGTACGGAGGGGGCTTGGAACACTGAAGCTTTCTTT,CASSTEGAWNTEAFF
TRBJ1-2,NA,TRBV4-3,NA,TGCGCCAGCAGCCAAGGTGAGACTAACTACACCTTC,CASSQGETNYTF
TRBJ2-7,NA,TRBV27,once,TGTGCCAGCAGTTTATATATGTCCGCCTACGAGCAGTACTTC,CASSLYMSAYEQYF
TRBJ2-7,NA,TRBV7-2,NA,TGTGCCAGCAGCCCCGCCCCGAGAGACTACGAGCAGTACTTC,CASSPAPRDYEQYF